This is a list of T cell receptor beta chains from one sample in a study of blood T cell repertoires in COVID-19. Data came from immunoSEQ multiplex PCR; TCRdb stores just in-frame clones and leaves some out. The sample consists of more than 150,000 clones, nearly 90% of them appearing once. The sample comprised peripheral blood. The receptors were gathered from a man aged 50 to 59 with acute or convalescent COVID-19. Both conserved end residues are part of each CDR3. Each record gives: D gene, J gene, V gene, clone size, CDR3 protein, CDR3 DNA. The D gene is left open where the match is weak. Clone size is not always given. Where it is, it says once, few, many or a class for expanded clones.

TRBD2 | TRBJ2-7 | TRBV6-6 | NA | CASKLSGSSYEQYF | TGTGCCAGCAAACTAAGCGGGAGCTCCTACGAGCAGTACTTC
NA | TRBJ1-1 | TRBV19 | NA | CASSISLAGAGSTEAFF | TGTGCCAGTAGTATATCCCTTGCAGGGGCAGGTAGCACTGAAGCTTTCTTT
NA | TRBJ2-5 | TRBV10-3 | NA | CAISESRGIASETQYF | TGTGCCATCAGTGAGTCGAGGGGGATAGCGAGCGAGACCCAGTACTTC
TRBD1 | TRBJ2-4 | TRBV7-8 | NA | CASSTRTGGLVNIQYF | TGTGCCAGCAGCACCCGGACAGGGGGCTTGGTAAACATTCAGTACTTC
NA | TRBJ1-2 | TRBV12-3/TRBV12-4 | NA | CASSYNNYGYTF | TGTGCCAGCAGTTACAATAACTATGGCTACACCTTC
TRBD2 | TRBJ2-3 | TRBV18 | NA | CASSPQRGDTDTQYF | TGTGCCAGCTCACCACAGCGGGGAGACACAGATACGCAGTATTTT
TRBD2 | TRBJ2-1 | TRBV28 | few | CASSSRLAGSYNEQFF | TGTGCCAGCAGCTCACGACTAGCGGGATCCTACAATGAGCAGTTCTTC
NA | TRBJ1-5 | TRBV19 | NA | CASSTTGGNQPQHF | TGTGCCAGTAGTACCACAGGAGGCAATCAGCCCCAGCATTTT
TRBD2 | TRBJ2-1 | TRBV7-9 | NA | CASSLVTSVGNEQFF | TGTGCCAGCAGCTTAGTGACTAGCGTTGGGAATGAGCAGTTCTTC
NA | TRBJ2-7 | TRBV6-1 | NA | CASSEPRGRNEQYF | TGTGCCAGCAGTGAACCTAGGGGCAGGAACGAGCAGTACTTC
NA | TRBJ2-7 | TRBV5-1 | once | CASSDGGFYEQYF | TGCGCCAGCAGTGACGGGGGATTCTACGAGCAGTACTTC
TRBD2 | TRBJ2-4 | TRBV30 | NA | CAWEMTSGNIQYF | TGTGCCTGGGAGATGACTAGCGGAAACATTCAGTACTTC
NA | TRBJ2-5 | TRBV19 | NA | CASSIVGTSETQYF | TGTGCCAGTAGTATAGTGGGGACTTCGGAGACCCAGTACTTC
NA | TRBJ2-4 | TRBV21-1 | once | CASSKGSVGGATKNIQYF | TGTGCCAGCAGCAAAGGTTCCGTAGGGGGCGCTACCAAAAACATTCAGTACTTC
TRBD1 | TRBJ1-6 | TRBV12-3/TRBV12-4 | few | CASTKGQGSPLHF | TGTGCCAGCACAAAGGGACAGGGCTCACCCCTCCACTTT
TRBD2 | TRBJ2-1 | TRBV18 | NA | CASSRGLVDNEQFF | TGTGCCAGCTCACGGGGACTAGTAGACAATGAGCAGTTCTTC
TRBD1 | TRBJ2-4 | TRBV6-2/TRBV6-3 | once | CASSLGQTKNIQYF | TGTGCCAGCAGTTTGGGACAGACCAAAAACATTCAGTACTTC
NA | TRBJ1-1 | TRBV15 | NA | CATSSQSLTPGAFF | TGTGCCACCAGCAGCCAAAGCCTGACCCCGGGGGCTTTCTTT
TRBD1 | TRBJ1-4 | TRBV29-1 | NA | CSVLNRDRGSGGEKLFF | TGCAGCGTGCTAAACCGGGACAGGGGATCGGGGGGAGAAAAACTGTTTTTT
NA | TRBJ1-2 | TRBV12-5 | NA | CASSISDIYGYTF | TGTGCTAGCTCAATCTCCGACATCTATGGCTACACCTTC
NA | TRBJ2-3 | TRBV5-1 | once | CASSRQAISTDTQYF | TGCGCCAGCAGTCGTCAGGCGATAAGCACAGATACGCAGTATTTT
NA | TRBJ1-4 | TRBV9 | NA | CASSDDSSQYEKLFF | TGTGCCAGCAGCGACGACAGTTCTCAGTATGAAAAACTGTTTTTT